This entry concerns a single TCR beta chain. This clonotype was seen more than once but under ten times. It has no known antigen specificity. Germline and junction disagree at one end, which may indicate a read error. These data originate in a study of neurological immune-mediated disorders (dated by TCRdb to between 2018 and 2020). Some background on the complete study: Among the roughly 34 multiple sclerosis patients, relapsing-remitting MS was present in 31 and secondary progressive MS was present in 3. Peripheral blood TCR-beta repertoires from HTLV-I-associated myelopathy (HAM/TSP) patients, multiple sclerosis patients and healthy controls were compared by UMI-based sequencing. Longitudinal samples, technical triplicates and paired sorted CD4+ and CD8+ T-cell subsets, alongside PBMC samples, were included among the approximately 98 TCR-beta libraries. Of the approximately 66 subjects in the cohort, about 14 were HAM/TSP patients, about 34 were multiple sclerosis patients, and 20 were healthy controls.

cDNA was synthesized by template-switch 5'RACE using a primer with a 10-nucleotide random unique molecular identifier that tagged each TCR transcript. Every sequencing run yielded over 180 million TCR-beta sequences covering 15-18 subjects. The RNeasy kit was used to extract total RNA. Using the KAPA Real-time Library Amplification kit, TCR-beta VDJ regions were amplified with primers for the TCR constant region and the 5'RACE anchor. Sample indexes and Illumina adaptors were added in a first PCR, and a second PCR then increased library yield. After Ampure bead purification, the roughly 650 bp TCR product was size-selected on a 2% E-gel SizeSelection system. Library quality was checked on a Bioanalyzer, concentration was measured with Qubit, and libraries were quantified with the Kapa Library Quantification kit before pooling. Libraries were sequenced paired-end 2 x 150 bp on an Illumina HiSeq 2500. To increase sequence diversity, about 25-31% phiX was spiked into each library pool. On the study's bioinformatics: Quality-filtered reads were processed with the UMI-based MiGEC pipeline, and over 80% of raw TCR sequences were removed by the MiGEC pipeline during error correction. VDJ genes were aligned to IMGT germline references, and clonotypes were defined by unique CDR3 amino acid sequence plus V-J genes. Clonal expansion, Shannon diversity and CDR3 relatedness were evaluated with VDJtools (CalcPairwiseDistances, ClusterSamples), while phylogenetic trees were built in CLCbio workbench. Clones with at least 8 unique UMIs were defined as expanded, with this threshold being based on coefficient-of-variation modelling across technical triplicates. TCRdb cleaned the public reads at Q25 with fastp, built clones with MiXCR and kept in-frame beta chains. Identical CDR3 proteins give one entry, which carries the most common genes and DNA. TCRdb's processing, not the authors', yielded these V and J calls. Counted in this sample were tens of thousands of distinct CDR3 sequences; about 3.4% of them appeared once. The ten largest make up 3.7% of the sample.

Libraries from unsorted PBMCs were made from 2 million PBMCs kept in RNAlater at -80 degrees C until RNA extraction. The multiple sclerosis patients were enrolled in a US clinical protocol that evaluated disease progression with magnetic resonance imaging. PBMCs were separated from peripheral blood using Ficoll-Hypaque density gradient centrifugation and then cryopreserved in liquid nitrogen. Study-wide conclusions, independent of this receptor: In phylogenetic analysis, the repertoires of 18 of 34 MS patients grouped into a cluster of related CDR3 sequences, which suggests a possible signature at the repertoire level. TCR clonal expansion was greatest in HAM/TSP patients and smallest in MS patients, who ranked below even healthy controls. Across subjects, expanded clones never shared an identical CDR3 amino acid sequence, which suggests that the TCR-beta repertoires in every group were private. No association of the MS cluster with clinical or MRI features was observed, and the need for larger cohorts was stated by the authors.

The sequenced sample consisted of PBMCs. This TCR came from a man aged 40-49 years with multiple sclerosis.

DNA sequence: TGTGCCAACAGTGCCAGGAACTCCTACGAGCAGTACTTC. Its coded protein is CANSARNSYEQYF. The chain employs TRBV24-1 and TRBJ2-7; no D gene is confidently identified. The CDR3 runs 13 amino acids, cysteine and phenylalanine included. The DNA shown is the 39-base CDR3, in frame from base 1. The germline V gene specifies KGHDR as CDR1 and SFDVKD as CDR2.